This T cell receptor beta chain was obtained from a study of shared T cell receptors in the human thymus. This CDR3 region has 16 residues. From germline, CDR1 is SGHTA and CDR2 FQGNSA. Trimming removed 2 bases from V and 5 bases from J; junction bases left unmatched: 9. Clones were read by immunoSEQ multiplex PCR, and TCRdb kept only the in-frame ones, dropping some. The data contain hundreds of thousands of clones, around 87% of them singletons. The same specimen was also included in a second study, on human thymus T cells. That publication notes: It was healthy Finnish infants having corrective surgery for congenital heart defects who were the donors. Resections from corrective heart surgery provided thymus tissue. As related research reported, thymic repertoires overlapped highly among unrelated individuals.

The chain joins TRBV7-2 to TRBJ2-5; 9 bases align to TRBD2. The sample taken for sequencing was thymocytes. The receptor's source is a boy less than two years old with a congenital heart defect. The CDR3: CASSLNRPSGIETQYF. CDR3 sequence (DNA): TGTGCCAGCAGCTTAAACAGGCCTAGCGGGATTGAGACCCAGTACTTC.